The 19 T cell receptor beta chains below all came from one sample that was sequenced in a study of T-cell reconstitution after alpha-beta-depleted transplantation in children. The TCRbeta library incorporated unique molecular identifiers. TCRdb independently ran MiXCR on the PCR reads; one entry per CDR3 protein. Of around 200,000 distinct CDR3 sequences listed, about a tenth are singletons. This sample comprised PBMCs, obtained before TCRalphabeta/CD19-depleted stem cell transplant. The receptors come from a child under two years old with acute myeloid leukemia, due to receive a stem cell transplant.

This clonotype appeared many times. The chain recombines TRBV7-9 with TRBJ2-1; TRBD2 agrees at 11 bases. This CDR3 comprises 16 residues. Germline V gene data show CDR1 as SEHNR and CDR2 as FQNEAQ (reference sequence). The V gene end was trimmed by 5 bases and the J gene end by 5 bases; junction bases not matched to a gene: 8. DNA of the CDR3: TGTGCCAGCAGCATCATTAGCGGGAGGGCCGACAATGAGCAGTTCTTC. The encoded protein is CASSIISGRADNEQFF.

This clonotype was counted at least ten times. This chain links TRBV7-9 with TRBJ2-7; a weak D match, TRBD1 (6 bases). In germline, CDR1 is SEHNR, CDR2 FQNEAQ (reference sequence). Trimming pared 2 bases from V and 8 bases from J, leaving 16 bases between. This CDR3 is 14 amino acids long. This CDR3 is CASSLSGAVEKQYF. The CDR3 DNA reads TGTGCCAGCAGCTTATCAGGGGCGGTGGAAAAGCAGTACTTC.

This clonotype occurred many times. V gene TRBV5-1 combines with J gene TRBJ1-2, with D possibly TRBD1 on 6 matching bases. Germline V gene lookup returns CDR1 SGHRS and CDR2 YFSETQ. CDR3 size: 13 residues. V lost 0 bases and J 8 bases, leaving 11 bases between the germline ends. The CDR3 sequence: CASSLGWGLGYTF. As DNA, the CDR3 is TGCGCCAGCAGCTTGGGTTGGGGGCTCGGCTACACCTTC.

This clonotype was seen at least ten times. The rearrangement links TRBV5-1 to TRBJ2-7; TRBD2 agrees at 9 bases. The trim removed 4 bases at V and 4 bases at J, leaving 9 bases unmatched. Per germline, CDR1 SGHRS and CDR2 YFSETQ. The CDR3 is 15 amino acids. This CDR3 reads CASSEVGTSRYEQYF. CDR3 bases: TGCGCCAGCAGCGAGGTAGGGACTAGCAGGTACGAGCAGTACTTC.

This clonotype came up a few times. The V gene is TRBV7-6, the J gene TRBJ2-3; D remains unclear. Germline-derived CDR1 and CDR2 are SGHVS and FNYEAQ. The CDR3 runs 14 residues. Deletions cut 4 bases from V and 0 bases from J, with 8 bases between. CDR3 amino acids: CASSWMTSTDTQYF. The CDR3 DNA is TGTGCCAGCAGCTGGATGACTAGCACAGATACGCAGTATTTT.

This clonotype was seen at least ten times. The chain joins TRBV5-1 to TRBJ2-2; D gene unclear. The CDR3 loop spans 14 amino acids. The V end lost 0 bases, the J end lost 6 bases, and 9 bases lay between the germline ends. Germline V gives CDR1 SGHRS, CDR2 YFSETQ. The CDR3 is CASSLASIAGELFF. The CDR3 nucleotides are TGCGCCAGCAGCTTGGCTTCTATAGCCGGGGAGCTGTTTTTT.

J is TRBJ1-4 and V is TRBV20-1; tentatively, D is TRBD1 (5 bases). Trimming pared 0 bases from V and 7 bases from J, leaving 15 bases between. The length of the CDR3 is 15 residues. Germline V gene lookup returns CDR1 DFQATT and CDR2 SNEGSKA (reference sequence). The CDR3 DNA sequence: TGCAGTGCTAGAGATTTCGCGGGGGTCGGTGAAAAACTGTTTTTT. It encodes CSARDFAGVGEKLFF.

The CDR3 reads CASSPGLAFSSGANVLTF. For the CDR3, the DNA is TGTGCCAGCAGTCCCGGACTAGCCTTTAGCTCTGGGGCCAACGTCCTGACTTTC. This rearrangement joins TRBV12-3 or TRBV12-4 to TRBJ2-6, with TRBD2 identical over 8 bases. This CDR3 contains 18 residues. With 5 bases clipped from V and 0 bases from J, the junction kept 9 bases outside the gene matches.

The V call is TRBV19, the J call TRBJ2-2; D remains unclear. From germline, CDR1 is LNHDA and CDR2 SQIVND (reference sequence). Deletions cut 2 bases from V and 4 bases from J, with 11 bases between. The CDR3 is 15 amino acids. The CDR3 region is CASSITARGTGELFF. The CDR3 DNA reads TGTGCCAGTAGTATAACCGCCCGCGGCACCGGGGAGCTGTTTTTT.

This clonotype was detected only a few times. The CDR3 bases are TGTGCCAGCAGCGGCGGGACATCCTATTACGAGCAGTACTTC. It encodes CASSGGTSYYEQYF. V is TRBV5-6 and J is TRBJ2-7; D is possibly TRBD1 or TRBD2 (6 bases each). The germline CDR1 and CDR2 sequences are SGHDT and YYEEEE. Trimming took 4 bases from V and 4 from J, leaving 15 bases between them. The CDR3 covers 14 residues.

Ten or more counts support this clonotype. For the CDR3, the DNA is TGTGCCAGCAGCCATGTGACCGGGACCCGGTGGAACACTGAAGCTTTCTTT. Translating it yields CASSHVTGTRWNTEAFF. The chain couples TRBV3-1 to TRBJ1-1; D is perhaps TRBD1 (5 bases). Trimming took 3 bases from V and 1 from J, leaving 18 bases between them. CDR1 is LGHDT and CDR2 is YNNKEL in the germline V gene (reference sequence). The CDR3 spans 17 residues.

This clonotype appeared many times. The genes are TRBV10-3 and TRBJ2-3; the D gene is possibly TRBD1 (6 bases). Trimming removed 6 bases at V and 4 bases at J, with 20 bases between. Germline CDR1 is ENHRY and CDR2 is SYGVKD. The CDR3 length is 16 residues. The CDR3 spells CAIRGVGTSGADTQYF. The CDR3 DNA is TGTGCCATCAGGGGGGTCGGGACAAGCGGCGCAGATACGCAGTATTTT.

This clonotype was seen ten or more times. V usage is TRBV20-1 and J usage is TRBJ2-1; weak D call: TRBD2 (5 bases). Per the germline V gene, CDR1 is DFQATT and CDR2 is SNEGSKA (reference sequence). The CDR3 has 13 residues. V was pared by 6 bases and J by 7 bases, with 16 bases between. Here the CDR3 DNA reads TGCAGTGCCCCGAGTCTTAGCGCGAATGAGCAGTTCTTC. Amino acid sequence: CSAPSLSANEQFF.

The table lists this clonotype with many counts. This chain uses TRBV27 with TRBJ2-3; TRBD1 is a possible D gene (6 bases). The CDR3 consists of 15 residues. Trimming stripped 4 bases from V and 4 bases from J, with 15 bases between. CDR1 is MNHEY, CDR2 SMNVEV, per germline (reference sequence). Written as DNA, the CDR3 is TGTGCCAGCAGTTCTGGGACACTCGACCCAGATACGCAGTATTTT. This gives the protein CASSSGTLDPDTQYF.

A remark on this clonotype: Being one base from a much bigger clone, this may be a read error. The chain has TRBV12-3 or TRBV12-4 and TRBJ2-7; 7 nucleotides agree with TRBD1. The CDR3 length is 14 residues. The CDR3 bases are TGTGCCAGCAGTTTGGCGAACAGGGGCAACGAGCAGTCCTTC. Translated, it gives CASSLANRGNEQSF.

DNA for the CDR3: TGCGCCAGCAGCGCTACCCAGGGATGGGAGACCCAGTACTTC. It encodes CASSATQGWETQYF. V and J are TRBV5-1 and TRBJ2-5, with TRBD1 as a possible D gene (5 bases). Trimming removed 4 bases from V and 5 bases from J, with 15 bases in between. Germline assignment: CDR1 SGHRS and CDR2 YFSETQ. CDR3 length equals 14 residues.

At least ten counts were recorded for this clonotype. This chain joins TRBV2 and TRBJ2-7, with no clear D. Between the trimmed V and J ends, which lost 6 bases and 5 bases, there was a span of 11 bases. Looked up from germline, CDR1 is SNHLY and CDR2 is FYNNEI. The CDR3 consists of 12 residues. Written as DNA, the CDR3 is TGTGCCAGCAGCTACAGTTCTCACGAGCAGTACTTC. Translated: CASSYSSHEQYF.

This clonotype was detected ten times or more. The chain combines TRBV2 with TRBJ2-3; D is unclear. Trimming took off 6 bases at V and 0 bases at J, with 10 bases between the two ends. The CDR3 runs to 14 residues. Germline V lookup: CDR1 SNHLY, CDR2 FYNNEI. For the CDR3, the DNA is TGTGCCAGCAGGGTTACCTCTAGCACAGATACGCAGTATTTT. This gives the protein CASRVTSSTDTQYF.

In this sample, this clonotype turned up many times. The genes are TRBV6-5 and TRBJ2-3; a possible D gene is TRBD2 (6 bases). The CDR3 is 15 amino acids. V gave up 2 bases and J gave up 9 bases, with 18 bases separating them. Germline values: CDR1 MNHEY, CDR2 SVGAGI. DNA for the CDR3: TGTGCCAGCAGTTACCTTCAGGGAGGTCGAGAAACGCAGTATTTT. Its translation is CASSYLQGGRETQYF.